These 5 T cell receptor beta chains originate from one sample sequenced in a study of blood T cell repertoires in COVID-19. Assay used: immunoSEQ multiplex PCR; TCRdb lists only in-frame clones, some missing. The profile shows roughly 81,000 clones, 89% of them singletons. Input material: peripheral blood. The receptors derive from a man in his sixties or seventies with active or convalescent COVID-19.

The chain recombines TRBV18 with TRBJ2-7; TRBD1 matches at 7 bases. Germline values: CDR1 KGHSH, CDR2 LQKENI. The junction had 8 bases not matched to a gene; V was cut back by 3 bases and J by 6 bases. The CDR3 has 14 amino acids. The CDR3 sequence is CASSPTPYRGEQYF. In DNA form, the CDR3 reads TGTGCCAGCTCACCCACCCCCTACAGGGGCGAGCAGTACTTC. Filled out from reference TRBV18 and TRBJ2-7, the complete variable domain reads NAGVMQNPRHLVRRRGQEARLRCSPMKGHSHVYWYRQLPEEGLKFMVYLQKENIIDESGMPKERFSAEFPKEGPSILRIQQVVRGDSAAYFCASSPTPYRGEQYFGPGTRLTVT.

For the CDR3, the DNA is TGTGCCAGCTCACTGGCTAGAACAGGGGGCGTCAATGAGCAGTTCTTC. This sequence encodes CASSLARTGGVNEQFF. The chain recombines TRBV18 with TRBJ2-1, with 9 nucleotides matching TRBD1. V lost 4 bases, J lost 6 bases, and 10 bases stayed unmatched. The length of the CDR3 is 16 residues. CDR1 and CDR2 (germline): KGHSH, LQKENI. The variable domain in full, completed from reference TRBV18 and TRBJ2-1, reads NAGVMQNPRHLVRRRGQEARLRCSPMKGHSHVYWYRQLPEEGLKFMVYLQKENIIDESGMPKERFSAEFPKEGPSILRIQQVVRGDSAAYFCASSLARTGGVNEQFFGPGTRLTVL.

The chain recombines TRBV6-1 with TRBJ2-1; 10 bases match TRBD2. J was trimmed by 8 bases and V by 4 bases; bases with no gene match: 14. The germline V gene has CDR1 MNHNS and CDR2 SASEGT. CDR3 size: 17 residues. In nucleotides, the CDR3 is TGTGCCAGCAGTGGGGGGAGCGGGGGGGCCGATCTCTATGAGCAGTTCTTC. It yields the protein CASSGGSGGADLYEQFF.

DNA for the CDR3: TGCGCCAGCAGCTTGGTAGGTGCGACGGTCACAGGGGAGACCCAGTACTTC. This codes for CASSLVGATVTGETQYF. The genes are TRBV5-1 and TRBJ2-5; the D gene is possibly TRBD1 (6 bases). Between the trimmed V and J ends, which lost 0 bases and 5 bases, there was a span of 20 bases. Germline loops: CDR1 SGHRS, CDR2 YFSETQ. CDR3 length: 17 residues.

The rearrangement links TRBV6-5 to TRBJ1-2; tentatively, D is TRBD1 (6 bases). V was shortened by 7 bases and J by 8 bases, with 17 bases between the two germline ends. CDR3 size: 13 residues. Germline V gene lookup returns CDR1 MNHEY and CDR2 SVGAGI. CDR3 sequence reads: CASKPGEGFGYTF. The CDR3 nucleotides read TGTGCCAGCAAGCCAGGGGAAGGCTTCGGCTACACCTTC.